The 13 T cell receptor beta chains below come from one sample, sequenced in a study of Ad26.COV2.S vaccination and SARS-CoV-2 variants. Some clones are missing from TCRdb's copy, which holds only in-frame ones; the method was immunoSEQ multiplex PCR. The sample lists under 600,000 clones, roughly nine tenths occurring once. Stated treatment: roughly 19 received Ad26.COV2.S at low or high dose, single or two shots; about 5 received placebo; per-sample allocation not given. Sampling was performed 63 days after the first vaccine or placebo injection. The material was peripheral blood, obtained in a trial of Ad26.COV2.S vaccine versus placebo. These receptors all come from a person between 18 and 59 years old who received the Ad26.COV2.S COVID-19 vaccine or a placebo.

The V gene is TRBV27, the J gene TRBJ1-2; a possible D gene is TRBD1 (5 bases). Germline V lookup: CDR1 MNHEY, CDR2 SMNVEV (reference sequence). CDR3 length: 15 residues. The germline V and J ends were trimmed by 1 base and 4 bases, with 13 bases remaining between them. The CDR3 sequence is CASSLWNQGGYGYTF. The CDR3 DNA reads TGTGCCAGCAGTTTATGGAACCAGGGAGGCTATGGCTACACCTTC.

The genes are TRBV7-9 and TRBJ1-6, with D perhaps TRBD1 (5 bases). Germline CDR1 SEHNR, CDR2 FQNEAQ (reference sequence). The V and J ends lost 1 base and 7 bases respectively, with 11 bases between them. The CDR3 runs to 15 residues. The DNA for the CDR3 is TGTGCCAGCAGCTTAGAGACCGGGGCCAATTCACCCCTCCACTTT. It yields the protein CASSLETGANSPLHF.

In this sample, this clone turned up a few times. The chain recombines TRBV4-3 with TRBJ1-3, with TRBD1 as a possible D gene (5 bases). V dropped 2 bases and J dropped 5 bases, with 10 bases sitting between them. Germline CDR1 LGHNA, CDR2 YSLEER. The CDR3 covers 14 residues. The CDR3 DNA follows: TGCGCCAGCAGCCAATCCGCAGGGAGAAACACCATATATTTT. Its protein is CASSQSAGRNTIYF.

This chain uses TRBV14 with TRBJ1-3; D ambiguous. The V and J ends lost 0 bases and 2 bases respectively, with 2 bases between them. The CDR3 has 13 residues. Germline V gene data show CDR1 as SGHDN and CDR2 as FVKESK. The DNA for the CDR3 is TGTGCCAGCAGCCAAGATCCTGGAAACACCATATATTTT. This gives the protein CASSQDPGNTIYF.

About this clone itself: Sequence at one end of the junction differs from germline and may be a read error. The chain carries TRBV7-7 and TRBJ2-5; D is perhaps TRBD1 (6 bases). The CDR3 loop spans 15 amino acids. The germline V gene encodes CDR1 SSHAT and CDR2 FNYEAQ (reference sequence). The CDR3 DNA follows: TGTGCTAGCAGCAGAGGGGGTGGCCCCTCGGAGACCCAGTACTTC. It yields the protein CASSRGGGPSETQYF.

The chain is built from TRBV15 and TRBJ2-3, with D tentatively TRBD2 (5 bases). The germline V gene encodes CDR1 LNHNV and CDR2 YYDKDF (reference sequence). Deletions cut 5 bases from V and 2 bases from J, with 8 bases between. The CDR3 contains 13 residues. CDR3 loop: CATSQRPTDTQYF. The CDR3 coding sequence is TGTGCCACCAGCCAGCGGCCCACAGATACGCAGTATTTT.

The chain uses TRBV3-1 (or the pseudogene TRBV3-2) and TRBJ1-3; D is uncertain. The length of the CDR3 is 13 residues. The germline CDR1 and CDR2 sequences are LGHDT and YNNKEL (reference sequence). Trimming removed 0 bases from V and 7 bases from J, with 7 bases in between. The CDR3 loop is CASSQDAFNTIYF. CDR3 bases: TGTGCCAGCAGCCAAGACGCCTTCAACACCATATATTTT.

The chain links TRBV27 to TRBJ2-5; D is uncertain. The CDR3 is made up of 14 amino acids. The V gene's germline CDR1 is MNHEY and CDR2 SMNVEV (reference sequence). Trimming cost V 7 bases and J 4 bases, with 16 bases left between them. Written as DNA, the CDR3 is TGTGCCAGCAAACCTTTGGACGGAGTAGAGACCCAGTACTTC. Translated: CASKPLDGVETQYF.

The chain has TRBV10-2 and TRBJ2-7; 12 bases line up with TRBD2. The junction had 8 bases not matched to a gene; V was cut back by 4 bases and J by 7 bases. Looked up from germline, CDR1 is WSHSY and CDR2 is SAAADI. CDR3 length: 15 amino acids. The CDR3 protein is CASSATSGRPTEQYF. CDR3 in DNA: TGCGCCAGCAGTGCTACTAGCGGGAGGCCCACTGAGCAGTACTTC.

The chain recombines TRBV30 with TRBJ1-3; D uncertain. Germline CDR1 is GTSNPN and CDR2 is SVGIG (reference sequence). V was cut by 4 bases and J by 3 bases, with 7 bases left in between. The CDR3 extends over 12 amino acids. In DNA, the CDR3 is TGTGCCTGGAACATGCGTGGAAACACCATATATTTT. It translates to CAWNMRGNTIYF.

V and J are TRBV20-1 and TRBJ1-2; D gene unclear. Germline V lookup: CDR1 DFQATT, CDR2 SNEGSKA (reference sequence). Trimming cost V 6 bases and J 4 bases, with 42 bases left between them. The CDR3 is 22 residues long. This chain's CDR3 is CSASRGSPVRSALTPEGYGYTF. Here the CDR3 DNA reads TGCAGTGCCAGTCGAGGGTCACCCGTCCGGTCGGCTTTAACGCCGGAGGGCTATGGCTACACCTTC.

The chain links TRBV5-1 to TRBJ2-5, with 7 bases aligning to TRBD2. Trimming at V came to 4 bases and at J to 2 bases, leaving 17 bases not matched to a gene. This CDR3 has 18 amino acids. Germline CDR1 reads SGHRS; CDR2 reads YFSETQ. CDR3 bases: TGCGCCAGCAGCCCCATGGTCGGGGGGTTGGATCGACAAGAGACCCAGTACTTC. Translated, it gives CASSPMVGGLDRQETQYF.

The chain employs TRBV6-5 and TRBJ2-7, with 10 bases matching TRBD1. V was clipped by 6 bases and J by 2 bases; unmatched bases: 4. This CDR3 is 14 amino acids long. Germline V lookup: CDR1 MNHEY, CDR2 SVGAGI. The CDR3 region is CASRAGTGAYEQYF. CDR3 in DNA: TGTGCCAGCAGAGCCGGGACAGGGGCCTACGAGCAGTACTTC.